The sequence of this TCR beta chain was determined in a study of control samples from healthy donors and cancer patients (dated by TCRdb to between 2020 and 2021). The CDR3 runs 16 amino acids, cysteine and phenylalanine included. Only the CDR3 region is kept as DNA, spanning 48 bases read in frame from base 1. CDR1 SGHRS and CDR2 YFSETQ are derived from the germline V gene. The germline V end is reduced by 4 bases and the J end by 5 bases; junction bases left unmatched: 10. Library preparation used the immunoSEQ multiplex PCR assay. Sourced from immuneACCESS, this table was stored by TCRdb with only in-frame sequences that have V and J called. A share of the clones is absent; for the studies checked, an unresolved V gene accounts for under half, and the remainder has no known explanation. This sample has 70,000 to 80,000 clones in its table, and about 90% of those were observed once. The ten largest make up 1.9% of the sample.

In regard to this clone: What antigen it recognizes has not been identified. No qualities accompany the bases; no much larger clone lies one base away.

The chain is made from TRBV5-1 and TRBJ2-1; TRBD2 matches 9 bases in the middle. Sequencing was done on a sample of PBMCs. This clonotype was sampled from a woman in her sixties with head and neck cancer. The nucleotides are TGCGCCAGCAGCCCCCAGACTAGCGGAACGAACAATGAGCAGTTCTTC. Its amino acids are CASSPQTSGTNNEQFF.